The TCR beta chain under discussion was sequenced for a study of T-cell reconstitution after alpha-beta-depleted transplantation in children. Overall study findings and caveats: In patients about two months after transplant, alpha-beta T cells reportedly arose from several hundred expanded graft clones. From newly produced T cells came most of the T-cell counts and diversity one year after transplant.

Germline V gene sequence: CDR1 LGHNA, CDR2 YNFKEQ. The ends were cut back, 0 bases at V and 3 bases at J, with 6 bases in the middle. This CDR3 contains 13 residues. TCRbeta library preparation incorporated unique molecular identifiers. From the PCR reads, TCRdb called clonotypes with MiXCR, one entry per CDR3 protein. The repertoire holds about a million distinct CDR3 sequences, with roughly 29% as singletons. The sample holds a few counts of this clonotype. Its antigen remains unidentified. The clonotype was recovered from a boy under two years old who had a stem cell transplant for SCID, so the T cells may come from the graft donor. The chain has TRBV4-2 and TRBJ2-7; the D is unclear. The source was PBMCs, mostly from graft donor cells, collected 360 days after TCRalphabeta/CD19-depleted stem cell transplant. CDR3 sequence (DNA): TGTGCCAGCAGCCAAGAGGAAGGCTACGAGCAGTACTTC. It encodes CASSQEEGYEQYF.